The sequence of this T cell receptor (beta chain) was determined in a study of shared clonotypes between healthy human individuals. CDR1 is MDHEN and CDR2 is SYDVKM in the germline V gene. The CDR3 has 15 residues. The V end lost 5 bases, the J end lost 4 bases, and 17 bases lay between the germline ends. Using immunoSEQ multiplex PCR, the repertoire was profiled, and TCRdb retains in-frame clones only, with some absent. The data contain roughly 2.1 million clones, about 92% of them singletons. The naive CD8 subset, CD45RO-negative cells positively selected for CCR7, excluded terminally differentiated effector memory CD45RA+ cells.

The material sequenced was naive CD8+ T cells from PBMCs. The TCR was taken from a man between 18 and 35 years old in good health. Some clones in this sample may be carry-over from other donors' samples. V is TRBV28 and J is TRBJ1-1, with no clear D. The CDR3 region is CASSPRRWARTEAFF. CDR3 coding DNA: TGTGCCAGCAGTCCGCGGCGTTGGGCCCGCACTGAAGCTTTCTTT.